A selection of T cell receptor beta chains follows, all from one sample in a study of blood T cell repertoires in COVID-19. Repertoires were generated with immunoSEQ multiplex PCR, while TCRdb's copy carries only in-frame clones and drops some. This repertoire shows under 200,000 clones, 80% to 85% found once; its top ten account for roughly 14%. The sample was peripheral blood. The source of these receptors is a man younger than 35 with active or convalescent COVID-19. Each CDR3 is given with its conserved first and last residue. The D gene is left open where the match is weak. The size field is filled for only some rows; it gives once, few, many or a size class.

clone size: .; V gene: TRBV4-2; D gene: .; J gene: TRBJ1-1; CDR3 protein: CASSTRQDMNTEAFF; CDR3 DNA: TGTGCCAGCAGCACACGACAGGATATGAACACTGAAGCTTTCTTT
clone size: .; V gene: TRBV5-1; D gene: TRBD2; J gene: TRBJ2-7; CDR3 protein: CASSLVLAGAYEQYF; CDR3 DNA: TGCGCCAGCAGCTTGGTATTAGCGGGAGCGTACGAGCAGTACTTC
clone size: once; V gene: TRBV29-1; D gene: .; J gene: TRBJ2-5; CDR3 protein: CSVVPKETQYF; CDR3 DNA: TGCAGCGTTGTCCCAAAAGAGACCCAGTACTTC
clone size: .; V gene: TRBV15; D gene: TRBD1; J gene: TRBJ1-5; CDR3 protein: CATSRGGQGDQPQHF; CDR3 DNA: TGTGCCACCAGCAGAGGGGGACAGGGGGATCAGCCCCAGCATTTT
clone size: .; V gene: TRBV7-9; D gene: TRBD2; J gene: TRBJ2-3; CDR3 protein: CASSLGASGGTDTQYF; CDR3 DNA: TGTGCCAGCAGCTTAGGGGCTAGCGGGGGCACAGATACGCAGTATTTT
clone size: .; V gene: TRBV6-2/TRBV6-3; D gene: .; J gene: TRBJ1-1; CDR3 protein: CASSYQGSTEAFF; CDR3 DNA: TGTGCCAGCAGTTACCAGGGAAGTACTGAAGCTTTCTTT
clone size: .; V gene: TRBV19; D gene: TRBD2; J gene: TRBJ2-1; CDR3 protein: CASARRLAGSHNEQFF; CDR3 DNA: TGTGCCAGCGCCAGACGACTAGCGGGATCCCACAATGAGCAGTTCTTC
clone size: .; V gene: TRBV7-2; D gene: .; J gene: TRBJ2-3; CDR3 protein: CASRRGNTDTQYF; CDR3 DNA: TGTGCCAGCAGGCGGGGTAACACAGATACGCAGTATTTT
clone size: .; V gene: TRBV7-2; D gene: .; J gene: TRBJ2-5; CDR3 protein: CASSPVLAARETQYF; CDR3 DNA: TGTGCCAGCAGCCCCGTCCTAGCTGCCCGGGAGACCCAGTACTTC
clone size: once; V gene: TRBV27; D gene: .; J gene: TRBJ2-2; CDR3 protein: CASRFGRHLPTGELFF; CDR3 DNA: TGTGCCAGCCGATTCGGGAGACACCTGCCCACCGGGGAGCTGTTTTTT
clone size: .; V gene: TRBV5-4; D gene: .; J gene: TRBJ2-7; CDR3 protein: CASSQGQLEQYF; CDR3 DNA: TGTGCCAGCAGCCAAGGACAGCTCGAGCAGTACTTC
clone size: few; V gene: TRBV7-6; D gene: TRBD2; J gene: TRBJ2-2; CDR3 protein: CASKLLAGDTGELFF; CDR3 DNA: TGTGCCAGCAAGCTACTAGCGGGAGACACCGGGGAGCTGTTTTTT
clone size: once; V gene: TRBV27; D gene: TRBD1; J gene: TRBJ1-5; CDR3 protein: CASSLVQGGNQPQHF; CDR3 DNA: TGTGCCAGCAGTTTAGTCCAGGGGGGCAATCAGCCCCAGCATTTT
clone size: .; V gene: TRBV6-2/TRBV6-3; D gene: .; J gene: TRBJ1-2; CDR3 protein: CASSYSWRYGYTF; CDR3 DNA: TGTGCCAGCAGTTACTCATGGAGGTATGGCTACACCTTC
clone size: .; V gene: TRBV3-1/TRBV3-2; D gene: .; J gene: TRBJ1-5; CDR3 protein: CASSQYSNQPQHF; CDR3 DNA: TGTGCCAGCAGCCAATATAGCAATCAGCCCCAGCATTTT
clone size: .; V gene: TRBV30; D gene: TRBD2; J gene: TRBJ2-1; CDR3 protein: CAWKLSGSGYNEQFF; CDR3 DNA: TGTGCCTGGAAACTGAGCGGGAGTGGCTACAATGAGCAGTTCTTC
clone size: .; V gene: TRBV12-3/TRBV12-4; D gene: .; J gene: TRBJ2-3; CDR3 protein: CASSSGLDTQYF; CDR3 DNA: TGTGCCAGCAGTAGCGGCCTAGATACGCAGTATTTT
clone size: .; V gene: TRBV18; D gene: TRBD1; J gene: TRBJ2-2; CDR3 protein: CASSLLSPGTANTGELFF; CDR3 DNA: TGTGCCAGCTCACTTCTTTCCCCAGGGACAGCGAACACCGGGGAGCTGTTTTTT
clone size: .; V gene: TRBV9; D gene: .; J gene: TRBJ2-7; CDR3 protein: CASSPGISYEQYF; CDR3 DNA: TGTGCCAGCAGCCCCGGGATCTCCTACGAGCAGTACTTC
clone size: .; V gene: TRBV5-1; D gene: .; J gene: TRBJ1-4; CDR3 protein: CASSAAAASNEKLFF; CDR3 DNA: TGCGCCAGCAGCGCCGCGGCCGCCAGCAATGAAAAACTGTTTTTT
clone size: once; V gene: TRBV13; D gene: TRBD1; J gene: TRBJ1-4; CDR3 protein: CASSPRTGTNEKLFF; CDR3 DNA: TGTGCCAGCAGCCCGAGGACAGGGACTAATGAAAAACTGTTTTTT
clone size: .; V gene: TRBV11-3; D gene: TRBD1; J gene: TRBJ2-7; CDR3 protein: CASSSTGARREQYF; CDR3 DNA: TGTGCCAGCAGCTCCACAGGGGCCCGGAGAGAGCAGTACTTC
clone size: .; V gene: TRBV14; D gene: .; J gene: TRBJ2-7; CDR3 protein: CASSPLRAGRTYEQYF; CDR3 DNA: TGTGCCAGCAGCCCCCTCCGGGCAGGGAGGACCTACGAGCAGTACTTC
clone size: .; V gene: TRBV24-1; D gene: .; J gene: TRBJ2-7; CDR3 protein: CATTHWARDTRPGEYEQYF; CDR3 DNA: TGTGCCACCACCCATTGGGCCCGGGACACAAGACCCGGAGAATACGAGCAGTACTTC
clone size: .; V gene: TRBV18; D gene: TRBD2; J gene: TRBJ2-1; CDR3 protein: CASSPRASGSNNEQFF; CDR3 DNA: TGTGCCAGCTCACCAAGGGCTAGCGGGAGTAATAATGAGCAGTTCTTC
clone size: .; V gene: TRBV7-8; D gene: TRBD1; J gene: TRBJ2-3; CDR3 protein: CASSSDRGRTDTQYF; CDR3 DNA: TGTGCCAGCAGCTCGGACAGGGGAAGGACAGATACGCAGTATTTT
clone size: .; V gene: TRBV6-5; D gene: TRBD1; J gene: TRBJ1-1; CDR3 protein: CASCWTGYTEAFF; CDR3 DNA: TGTGCCAGCTGTTGGACAGGGTACACTGAAGCTTTCTTT
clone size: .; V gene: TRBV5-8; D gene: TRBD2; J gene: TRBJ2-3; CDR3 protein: CASSSGTSGRDTQYF; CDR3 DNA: TGTGCCAGCAGCTCCGGGACTAGCGGGAGGGATACGCAGTATTTT
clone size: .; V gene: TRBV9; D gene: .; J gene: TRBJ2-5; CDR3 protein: CASSGSADETQYF; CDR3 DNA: TGTGCCAGCAGCGGTAGCGCTGACGAGACCCAGTACTTC
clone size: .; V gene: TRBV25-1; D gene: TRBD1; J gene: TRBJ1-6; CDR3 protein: CASSDPRQGPFSPLHF; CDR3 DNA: TGTGCCAGCAGTGATCCTAGACAGGGCCCTTTTTCACCCCTCCACTTT
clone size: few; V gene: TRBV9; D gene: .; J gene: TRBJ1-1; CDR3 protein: CASAGQGSGLNTEAFF; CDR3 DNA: TGTGCCAGCGCCGGGCAGGGGTCAGGTCTAAACACTGAAGCTTTCTTT
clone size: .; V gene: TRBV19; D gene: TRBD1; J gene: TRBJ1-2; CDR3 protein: CASSQTPGQGDYGYTF; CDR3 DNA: TGTGCCAGTAGCCAGACCCCGGGACAGGGGGACTATGGCTACACCTTC
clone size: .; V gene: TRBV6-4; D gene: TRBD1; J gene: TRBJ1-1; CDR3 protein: CASSINGTGGCTEAFF; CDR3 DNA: TGTGCCAGCAGTATTAACGGAACAGGGGGTTGCACTGAAGCTTTCTTT
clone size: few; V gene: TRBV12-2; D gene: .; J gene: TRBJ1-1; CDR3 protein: CASRSPTQRNTEAFF; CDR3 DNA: TGTGCAAGTCGCTCACCCACTCAGCGGAACACTGAAGCTTTCTTT
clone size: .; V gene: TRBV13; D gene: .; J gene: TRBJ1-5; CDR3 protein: CASSKGDQPQHF; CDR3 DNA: TGTGCCAGCAGTAAGGGGGATCAGCCCCAGCATTTT